This record covers a single T cell receptor (beta chain). Its cognate antigen is unknown. The data were obtained in a study of early T cells in non-severe SARS-CoV-2 infection. On the study more broadly: Sequencing of unsorted whole blood was done on bulk RNA, leaving chains unpaired. Study-level findings and limits: Anti-spike CD8 specificities were favored by VDJdb matching, whose results missed private and CD4 specificities.

This CDR3 is built from 17 residues. Germline loops: CDR1 DFQATT, CDR2 SNEGSKA (reference sequence). Trimming took 5 bases from V and 2 from J; bases not matched to a gene: 9. Individual cDNA molecules each received unique molecular identifiers attached to them. From the 5' RACE reads, TCRdb called clonotypes with MiXCR, one entry per CDR3 protein. The sample carries 65,000 to 80,000 distinct CDR3 sequences, approximately 10% recorded once. The TCR originated in an adult who was a healthcare worker with PCR-confirmed SARS-CoV-2 infection or an uninfected control (not recorded which). The sequencing sample was made of whole blood. V and J are TRBV20-1 and TRBJ2-3; 14 bases align to TRBD2. In nucleotides, the CDR3 is TGCAGTGCTCCGGGACTAGCGGGGGCCCTTGACACAGATACGCAGTATTTT. Translated, it gives CSAPGLAGALDTDTQYF.